These 20 T cell receptor beta chains were sequenced from one sample in a study of T cells in pancreatic ductal adenocarcinoma. Generated by immunoSEQ multiplex PCR, the TCRdb table keeps only in-frame clones and is missing some. Among tens of thousands of clones listed, more than 90% were seen once. Selected pancreatic ductal adenocarcinoma patients had undergone surgery without neoadjuvant therapy. Sequencing used PBMCs. These receptor sequences come from a human donor with pancreatic ductal adenocarcinoma.

This clone appeared a single time. This sequence joins TRBV4-1 and TRBJ2-1, with TRBD1 matching over 9 bases. V shed 2 bases and J 4 bases; nucleotides not matched to a gene: 3. Germline V gene data show CDR1 as MGHRA and CDR2 as YSYEKL. The CDR3 has 15 residues. The DNA of the CDR3 is TGCGCCAGCAGCCAATCGGGACAGGGTTACAATGAGCAGTTCTTC. Residues: CASSQSGQGYNEQFF.

The rearrangement uses TRBV10-3 and TRBJ1-1; D gene ambiguous. V lost 6 bases, J lost 2 bases, and 19 bases lay in between. From germline, CDR1 is ENHRY and CDR2 SYGVKD. The CDR3 is 16 amino acids. CDR3 sequence: CAISRMGGRVNTEAFF. The CDR3, as DNA: TGTGCCATCAGCCGAATGGGCGGGAGGGTTAACACTGAAGCTTTCTTT.

The gene calls are TRBV18 and TRBJ2-7; TRBD2 agrees at 9 bases. CDR1 is KGHSH, CDR2 LQKENI, per germline. J lost 3 bases, V lost 2 bases, and 8 bases had no gene match. CDR3 length: 16 residues. The CDR3: CASSPMSGGTDYEQYF. CDR3 in DNA: TGTGCCAGCTCACCAATGAGCGGGGGGACCGACTACGAGCAGTACTTC.

This chain uses TRBV11-3 with TRBJ2-5; either TRBD1 or TRBD2 may fit D (5 bases each). The end of the DNA is better explained by TRBJ2-7, so the J call may be wrong. CDR1 and CDR2 from the germline V gene are SGHNT and YENEEA. The CDR3 sequence is 14 residues long. CDR3 in amino acids: CASSPSRGVYEQYF. The CDR3 nucleotides are TGTGCCAGCAGCCCAAGCCGAGGGGTCTACGAGCAGTACTTC.

The rearrangement uses TRBV7-8 and TRBJ2-7; D perhaps matches TRBD1 (6 bases). CDR1 and CDR2 from the germline V gene are SGHVS and FQNEAQ. CDR3 size: 14 residues. The germline V and J ends were trimmed by 7 bases and 1 base, with 14 bases remaining between them. CDR3 residues: CASTLRDTSYEQYF. As DNA, the CDR3 is TGTGCCAGCACCCTCCGGGACACTTCCTACGAGCAGTACTTC. Filled out from reference TRBV7-8 and TRBJ2-7, the complete variable domain reads GAGVSQSPRYKVAKRGQDVALRCDPISGHVSLFWYQQALGQGPEFLTYFQNEAQLDKSGLPSDRFFAERPEGSVSTLKIQRTQQEDSAVYLCASTLRDTSYEQYFGPGTRLTVT.

The genes are TRBV7-9 and TRBJ1-1; a weak D match, TRBD1 (6 bases). Germline V CDR1 and CDR2: SEHNR, FQNEAQ (reference sequence). V dropped 5 bases and J dropped 4 bases, with 11 bases sitting between them. The length of the CDR3 is 13 residues. In DNA, the CDR3 is TGTGCCAGCAGCCCCACAGGGTTCACTGAAGCTTTCTTT. Translation gives CASSPTGFTEAFF. The variable domain in full, completed from reference TRBV7-9 and TRBJ1-1, reads DTGVSQNPRHKITKRGQNVTFRCDPISEHNRLYWYRQTLGQGPEFLTYFQNEAQLEKSRLLSDRFSAERPKGSFSTLEIQRTEQGDSAMYLCASSPTGFTEAFFGQGTRLTVV.

The chain links TRBV9 to TRBJ1-3; TRBD1 might be the D (6 bases). This CDR3 is 15 amino acids long. Trimming stripped 4 bases from V and 4 bases from J, with 15 bases between. CDR1 is SGDLS and CDR2 is YYNGEE in the germline V gene. The CDR3 DNA reads TGTGCCAGCAGCTCTACCGGGGGCTCCGGAAACACCATATATTTT. Translating it yields CASSSTGGSGNTIYF.

This chain uses TRBV5-1 with TRBJ1-1; tentatively, D is TRBD1 (6 bases). The germline V gene has CDR1 SGHRS and CDR2 YFSETQ. CDR3 length: 13 residues. V dropped 4 bases and J dropped 3 bases, with 10 bases sitting between them. DNA of the CDR3: TGCGCCAGCAGCCGGAGGGGGGACACTGAAGCTTTCTTT. Translated: CASSRRGDTEAFF.

The gene calls are TRBV27 and TRBJ2-3, with D unresolved. Trimming took off 5 bases at V and 2 bases at J, with 14 bases between the two ends. Germline V gene data show CDR1 as MNHEY and CDR2 as SMNVEV (reference sequence). The length of the CDR3 is 15 residues. CDR3 nucleotide sequence: TGTGCCAGCAGTCGAGCCCCGGCGACCACAGATACGCAGTATTTT. Protein product: CASSRAPATTDTQYF.

J is TRBJ2-6 and V is TRBV7-2; 9 nucleotides match TRBD2. Germline V gene sequence: CDR1 SGHTA, CDR2 FQGNSA. The V and J ends lost 4 bases and 0 bases, in that order; junction bases with no gene match: 10. The CDR3 runs to 19 residues. Written as DNA, the CDR3 is TGTGCCAGCAGCTCACCAGGACTAGCGCCGACCTCTGGGGCCAACGTCCTGACTTTC. Its translation: CASSSPGLAPTSGANVLTF.

The chain links TRBV18 to TRBJ2-2, with a tentative D call TRBD1 (6 bases). This CDR3 has 14 residues. The V and J ends lost 4 bases and 1 base respectively, with 7 bases between them. Germline-derived CDR1 and CDR2 are KGHSH and LQKENI. CDR3 in DNA: TGTGCCAGCTCACGAGGGGGGAACACCGGGGAGCTGTTTTTT. It yields the protein CASSRGGNTGELFF.

The chain joins TRBV4-2 to TRBJ2-5; 8 nucleotides match TRBD2. There are 15 residues in the CDR3. Losses at the gene ends were 2 bases for V and 1 base for J; bases not matched to a gene: 3. Germline CDR1 reads LGHNA; CDR2 reads YNFKEQ. DNA for the CDR3: TGTGCCAGCAGCCAATGGCTAGCGGGCCAAGAGACCCAGTACTTC. Translating gives CASSQWLAGQETQYF.

V is TRBV19 and J is TRBJ1-3; no reliable D call. Germline loops: CDR1 LNHDA, CDR2 SQIVND (reference sequence). The length of the CDR3 is 15 residues. V lost 1 base, J lost 0 bases, and 7 bases lay in between. CDR3 amino acids: CASSIAGISGNTIYF. CDR3 in DNA: TGTGCCAGTAGTATAGCGGGAATCTCTGGAAACACCATATATTTT.

The genes are TRBV5-1 and TRBJ2-1, with TRBD1 as a possible D gene (6 bases). Germline V gene data show CDR1 as SGHRS and CDR2 as YFSETQ. The V end lost 0 bases, the J end lost 5 bases, and 15 bases lay between the germline ends. CDR3 length equals 16 residues. The CDR3 DNA follows: TGCGCCAGCAGCTTGGCCCGGACAGCCTACAACAATGAGCAGTTCTTC. Its protein is CASSLARTAYNNEQFF. The entire variable domain, with the rest obtained from reference TRBV5-1 and TRBJ2-1, is as follows: KAGVTQTPRYLIKTRGQQVTLSCSPISGHRSVSWYQQTPGQGLQFLFEYFSETQRNKGNFPGRFSGRQFSNSRSEMNVSTLELGDSALYLCASSLARTAYNNEQFFGPGTRLTVL.

This chain connects TRBV18 to TRBJ2-2; D is undetermined. Trimming pared 3 bases from V and 3 bases from J, leaving 2 bases between. Germline V CDR1 and CDR2: KGHSH, LQKENI. This CDR3 is built from 12 residues. Here the CDR3 DNA reads TGTGCCAGCTCACCCTACACCGGGGAGCTGTTTTTT. Its translation is CASSPYTGELFF. Full variable domain (outside the CDR3, taken from reference TRBV18 and TRBJ2-2): NAGVMQNPRHLVRRRGQEARLRCSPMKGHSHVYWYRQLPEEGLKFMVYLQKENIIDESGMPKERFSAEFPKEGPSILRIQQVVRGDSAAYFCASSPYTGELFFGEGSRLTVL.

The chain recombines TRBV4-1 with TRBJ2-7, with 7 positions matching TRBD2. CDR3 length equals 15 residues. Per the germline V gene, CDR1 is MGHRA and CDR2 is YSYEKL. Trimming cost V 0 bases and J 5 bases; bases outside gene matches: 7. Here the CDR3 reads CASSQDLATSNEQYF. Here the CDR3 DNA reads TGCGCCAGCAGCCAAGATTTAGCGACTAGCAACGAGCAGTACTTC.

The V gene is TRBV5-6, the J gene TRBJ1-2; 7 nucleotides match TRBD1. From germline, CDR1 is SGHDT and CDR2 YYEEEE. The V segment lost 4 bases and the J segment 3 bases; nucleotides outside the gene matches: 6. This CDR3 region has 14 residues. The CDR3 reads CASSGDRVYYGYTF. CDR3 nucleotide sequence: TGTGCCAGCAGCGGAGACAGGGTATACTATGGCTACACCTTC.

The chain's CDR3 is CAISESRGNEQFF. CDR3 DNA sequence: TGTGCCATCAGTGAGTCTCGAGGAAATGAGCAGTTCTTC. The gene calls are TRBV10-3 and TRBJ2-1; the D is unclear. This CDR3 is built from 13 residues. Germline V lookup: CDR1 ENHRY, CDR2 SYGVKD. V was clipped by 0 bases and J by 7 bases, with 7 bases between them.

This chain joins TRBV15 and TRBJ2-7, with TRBD2 matching 9 bases. The V and J ends lost 8 bases and 3 bases, in that order; junction bases with no gene match: 5. The CDR3 runs to 13 residues. The germline CDR1 and CDR2 sequences are LNHNV and YYDKDF (reference sequence). Here the CDR3 reads CATGGRGGYEQYF. The CDR3 nucleotides read TGTGCCACCGGCGGGAGGGGTGGCTACGAGCAGTACTTC. Variable domain in full (rest from reference TRBV15 and TRBJ2-7): DAMVIQNPRYQVTQFGKPVTLSCSQTLNHNVMYWYQQKSSQAPKLLFHYYDKDFNNEADTPDNFQSRRPNTSFCFLDIRSPGLGDTAMYLCATGGRGGYEQYFGPGTRLTVT.

This chain joins TRBV5-1 and TRBJ1-6; TRBD1 matches at 7 bases. The junction had 6 bases not matched to a gene; V was cut back by 1 base and J by 5 bases. Germline V CDR1 and CDR2: SGHRS, YFSETQ. CDR3 size: 16 residues. The CDR3 is CASSLTTGTDNSPLHF. The CDR3 coding sequence is TGCGCCAGCAGCTTGACAACCGGGACAGATAATTCACCCCTCCACTTT.